The 30 T cell receptor beta chains listed next were all sequenced from one sample in a study of blood T cell repertoires in COVID-19. The data were produced by immunoSEQ multiplex PCR, yet TCRdb's version contains in-frame clones alone and is incomplete. The top ten hold more than 40% of the sample, which has 20,000 to 25,000 clones, 83% seen once. Source material: peripheral blood. These receptor sequences come from a man aged 65 to 85 with acute or convalescent COVID-19.

This chain joins TRBV24-1 and TRBJ2-3; D is perhaps TRBD2 (6 bases). V was trimmed by 6 bases and J by 1 base, leaving 10 bases between them. The CDR3 contains 14 residues. From germline, CDR1 is KGHDR and CDR2 SFDVKD. Here the CDR3 reads CATSQTGGTDTQYF. The CDR3 DNA sequence: TGTGCCACCAGTCAGACGGGAGGCACAGATACGCAGTATTTT.

V and J are TRBV7-9 and TRBJ2-1; 15 bases fit TRBD2. Germline V gives CDR1 SEHNR, CDR2 FQNEAQ (reference sequence). This CDR3 is built from 17 residues. Trimming removed 5 bases from V and 8 bases from J; junction bases left unmatched: 10. The CDR3 sequence is CASSRGTSGRLRHEQFF. CDR3 coding DNA: TGTGCCAGCAGCCGTGGGACTAGCGGGAGGCTTAGGCATGAGCAGTTCTTC.

The chain recombines TRBV30 with TRBJ1-5; perhaps TRBD1 as D (6 bases). The germline CDR1 and CDR2 sequences are GTSNPN and SVGIG (reference sequence). The CDR3 has 15 amino acids. With 3 bases removed from V and 1 base from J, the gap between germline ends came to 13 bases. CDR3 protein: CAWRENRGSNQPQHF. The CDR3 region has the DNA TGTGCCTGGAGGGAAAATAGGGGGAGCAATCAGCCCCAGCATTTT.

This clone was observed a single time. V gene TRBV7-9 combines with J gene TRBJ1-2, with 10 bases that match TRBD1. Germline assignment: CDR1 SEHNR and CDR2 FQNEAQ (reference sequence). CDR3 length equals 13 residues. The trim removed 4 bases at V and 8 bases at J, leaving 4 bases unmatched. CDR3: CASSSGQGNGYTF. For the CDR3, the DNA is TGTGCCAGCAGCTCGGGACAGGGGAACGGCTACACCTTC.

This clone rates as medium-sized. This rearrangement joins TRBV6-2 or TRBV6-3 to TRBJ1-5, with D tentatively TRBD1 (5 bases). The CDR3 loop spans 14 amino acids. With 6 bases removed from V and 7 bases from J, the gap between germline ends came to 16 bases. Germline V lookup: CDR1 MNHEY, CDR2 SVGEGT. For the CDR3, the DNA is TGTGCCAGCAGCCCCACTCCGGGGGTCCAGCCCCAGCATTTT. Protein sequence: CASSPTPGVQPQHF.

The chain uses TRBV6-5 and TRBJ2-2, with TRBD1 matching over 7 bases. Looked up from germline, CDR1 is MNHEY and CDR2 is SVGAGI. V lost 5 bases, J lost 1 base, and 4 bases stayed unmatched. The CDR3 runs 15 residues. The CDR3 region has the DNA TGTGCCAGCAGTCGCCGGGACAGGAACACCGGGGAGCTGTTTTTT. This sequence encodes CASSRRDRNTGELFF.

This chain joins TRBV18 and TRBJ2-3; TRBD1 matches at 10 bases. Germline V gene data show CDR1 as KGHSH and CDR2 as LQKENI. CDR3 size: 15 residues. The trim removed 5 bases at V and 4 bases at J, leaving 6 bases unmatched. The CDR3 DNA sequence: TGTGCCAGCTCAGCCGGGACAGGGGTTTCAGATACGCAGTATTTT. Its translation: CASSAGTGVSDTQYF.

The rearrangement links TRBV7-9 to TRBJ2-7; tentative D call: TRBD1 (7 bases). Germline loops: CDR1 SEHNR, CDR2 FQNEAQ (reference sequence). The CDR3 has 15 residues. V lost 3 bases, J lost 0 bases, and 12 bases lay in between. The CDR3 DNA is TGTGCCAGCAGCTTGAGACAGGGAGGCTCCTACGAGCAGTACTTC. It yields the protein CASSLRQGGSYEQYF. The full variable domain, in which reference TRBV7-9 and TRBJ2-7 provide the parts outside the CDR3, is DTGVSQNPRHKITKRGQNVTFRCDPISEHNRLYWYRQTLGQGPEFLTYFQNEAQLEKSRLLSDRFSAERPKGSFSTLEIQRTEQGDSAMYLCASSLRQGGSYEQYFGPGTRLTVT.

The chain has TRBV9 and TRBJ1-4; tentative D call: TRBD1 (6 bases). CDR1 and CDR2 from the germline V gene are SGDLS and YYNGEE. The CDR3 is 16 residues long. Trimming left V 0 bases short and J 4 bases short, with 13 bases between. CDR3 in amino acids: CASSVGGRPYNEKLFF. The CDR3 nucleotides are TGTGCCAGCAGCGTAGGGGGGCGTCCTTATAATGAAAAACTGTTTTTT.

The CDR3 spells CSGRDRGTEAFF. DNA for the CDR3: TGCAGCGGCCGGGACAGGGGCACTGAAGCTTTCTTT. This chain connects TRBV29-1 to TRBJ1-1; 10 bases agree with TRBD1. CDR1 and CDR2 from the germline V gene are SQVTM and ANQGSEA. The CDR3 totals 12 residues. V shed 7 bases, J shed 4 bases, and the junction held 3 bases outside the gene matches.

The chain joins TRBV2 to TRBJ2-7, with D tentatively TRBD2 (5 bases). The germline V gene has CDR1 SNHLY and CDR2 FYNNEI. V gave up 3 bases and J gave up 5 bases, with 17 bases separating them. The CDR3 loop spans 15 amino acids. CDR3 region: CASSDLGEFLHEQYF. The CDR3 nucleotides are TGTGCCAGCAGTGATCTGGGAGAGTTCCTCCACGAGCAGTACTTC.

The genes are TRBV27 and TRBJ2-7; tentative D call: TRBD1 (6 bases). V shed 5 bases and J shed 1 base, with 15 bases lying between them. The V gene's germline CDR1 is MNHEY and CDR2 SMNVEV (reference sequence). The CDR3 runs to 15 residues. CDR3 in amino acids: CASSPRTAQSYEQYF. The DNA for the CDR3 is TGTGCCAGCAGTCCCCGGACAGCTCAGTCCTACGAGCAGTACTTC.

This rearrangement joins TRBV6-5 to TRBJ1-4; 7 bases align to TRBD1. This CDR3 spans 14 amino acids. Germline trimming cut 7 bases from V and 2 bases from J; bases unmatched to any gene: 4. CDR1 is MNHEY, CDR2 SVGAGI, per germline. The CDR3 here is CASKTGHTNEKLFF. The CDR3 bases are TGTGCCAGCAAGACAGGGCACACTAATGAAAAACTGTTTTTT.

DNA of the CDR3: TGCGCCAGCAGCGGGCATGGGGGCAACACTGAAGCTTTCTTT. This translates into CASSGHGGNTEAFF. The V and J genes are TRBV5-1 and TRBJ1-1, with TRBD1 as a possible D gene (6 bases). V lost 4 bases to trimming and J lost 2 bases, with 12 bases between them. This CDR3 contains 14 residues. The V gene's germline CDR1 is SGHRS and CDR2 YFSETQ.

The V and J genes are TRBV4-1 and TRBJ2-1, with unresolved D. The CDR3 totals 15 residues. V shed 0 bases and J shed 4 bases, with 10 bases lying between them. CDR1 and CDR2 from the germline V gene are MGHRA and YSYEKL. The DNA of the CDR3 is TGCGCCAGCAGCCAAGATAGTACTACATACAATGAGCAGTTCTTC. It translates to CASSQDSTTYNEQFF.

The CDR3 region is CASSPRDRGAFF. For the CDR3, the DNA is TGTGCCAGCAGCCCCCGGGACAGGGGTGCTTTCTTT. V is TRBV7-2 and J is TRBJ1-1, with TRBD1 matching over 10 bases. The germline V gene has CDR1 SGHTA and CDR2 FQGNSA. After removal of 5 bases from V and 11 bases from J, the junction contained 5 bases not matched to a gene. The CDR3 sequence is 12 residues long.

The gene calls are TRBV6-2 or TRBV6-3 and TRBJ2-7, with D possibly TRBD2 on 5 matching bases. Trimming took off 2 bases at V and 4 bases at J, with 12 bases between the two ends. The germline gives CDR1 MNHEY, CDR2 SVGEGT. This CDR3 region has 14 residues. CDR3 nucleotides: TGTGCCAGCAGTTACGGGCCTTCGGGATACGAGCAGTACTTC. This translates into CASSYGPSGYEQYF.

CDR3 DNA sequence: TGTGCCAGCACGGAGAACGGACTGAGCACAGATACGCAGTATTTT. This translates into CASTENGLSTDTQYF. The chain employs TRBV2 and TRBJ2-3; maybe TRBD2 (5 bases). Trimming removed 7 bases from V and 0 bases from J, with 14 bases in between. Germline V gene data show CDR1 as SNHLY and CDR2 as FYNNEI. This CDR3 contains 15 residues.

The rearrangement links TRBV9 to TRBJ2-7; tentatively, D is TRBD1 (5 bases). CDR3 length: 14 residues. Trimming removed 2 bases at V and 4 bases at J, with 13 bases between. Germline V lookup: CDR1 SGDLS, CDR2 YYNGEE. CDR3 coding DNA: TGTGCCAGCAGCGTCGATCAGGGCGATTACGAGCAGTACTTC. Its translation: CASSVDQGDYEQYF.

This chain uses TRBV10-3 with TRBJ1-6; D not resolved. The CDR3 sequence is 18 residues long. Germline CDR1 is ENHRY and CDR2 is SYGVKD. The germline V and J ends were trimmed by 0 bases and 6 bases, with 18 bases remaining between them. This CDR3 reads CAISESKQFLNLNSPLHF. Written as DNA, the CDR3 is TGTGCCATCAGTGAGTCGAAACAGTTCCTTAACCTTAATTCACCCCTCCACTTT.

This clone was seen a handful of times. The chain employs TRBV28 and TRBJ2-7; a weak D match, TRBD1 (5 bases). The CDR3 runs to 15 residues. The germline V and J ends were trimmed by 1 base and 2 bases, with 12 bases remaining between them. Germline assignment: CDR1 MDHEN and CDR2 SYDVKM. CDR3 sequence (DNA): TGTGCCAGCAGTTTATACGAAGGGGTGCCCTACGAGCAGTACTTC. This codes for CASSLYEGVPYEQYF.

J is TRBJ2-2 and V is TRBV6-6, with TRBD1 matching 8 bases. There are 16 residues in the CDR3. The V and J ends lost 7 bases and 4 bases, in that order; junction bases with no gene match: 11. The germline V gene has CDR1 MNHNY and CDR2 SVGAGI (reference sequence). CDR3 in amino acids: CASNSQGAEGTGELFF. As DNA, the CDR3 is TGTGCCAGCAACTCGCAGGGGGCGGAGGGCACCGGGGAGCTGTTTTTT.

The V call is TRBV7-2, the J call TRBJ2-6, with 7 bases lining up with TRBD1. Germline CDR1 and CDR2: SGHTA and FQGNSA. CDR3 length equals 18 residues. V lost 1 base, J lost 5 bases, and 11 bases stayed unmatched. In DNA form, the CDR3 reads TGTGCCAGCAGCTTAGTGACAGGGCAAGCGCTGAGGGCCAACGTCCTGACTTTC. It encodes CASSLVTGQALRANVLTF.

This rearrangement joins TRBV5-1 to TRBJ1-2, with D possibly matching TRBD1 (5 bases). The length of the CDR3 is 14 residues. Trimming stripped 5 bases from V and 8 bases from J, with 19 bases between. Germline V lookup: CDR1 SGHRS, CDR2 YFSETQ. The CDR3 reads CASRSGDGTWGYTF. The CDR3 DNA reads TGCGCCAGCAGGTCTGGAGACGGGACTTGGGGCTACACCTTC.

The chain links TRBV4-1 to TRBJ2-7, with D possibly being TRBD2 (6 bases). This CDR3 region has 15 residues. In germline, CDR1 is MGHRA, CDR2 YSYEKL. V shed 0 bases and J shed 3 bases, with 12 bases lying between them. The CDR3 is CASSQEVAGSYEQYF. The CDR3 nucleotides are TGCGCCAGCAGCCAAGAGGTTGCGGGGAGCTACGAGCAGTACTTC.

In its sample, this clone ranks as hyperexpanded (1% or more). The rearrangement links TRBV27 to TRBJ2-3; TRBD2 matches at 7 bases. The CDR3 runs to 15 residues. Germline CDR1 and CDR2: MNHEY and SMNVEV (reference sequence). The junction had 9 bases not matched to a gene; V was cut back by 5 bases and J by 4 bases. CDR3 coding DNA: TGTGCCAGCAGTATAGCGGGCCTACCGCCAGATACGCAGTATTTT. This encodes CASSIAGLPPDTQYF.

The chain combines TRBV6-2 or TRBV6-3 with TRBJ2-5; D may be TRBD2 (5 bases). Germline assignment: CDR1 MNHEY and CDR2 SVGEGT. V lost 0 bases, J lost 2 bases, and 13 bases lay in between. The CDR3 loop spans 16 amino acids. The CDR3: CASSYSKRETQETQYF. The CDR3 DNA is TGTGCCAGCAGTTACTCGAAAAGGGAGACACAAGAGACCCAGTACTTC.

This clone is classed as medium-sized. This chain uses TRBV5-5 with TRBJ2-7, with 13 bases that match TRBD2. Per germline, CDR1 SGHKS and CDR2 YYEKEE (reference sequence). The CDR3 is 15 residues long. V shed 1 base, J shed 6 bases, and the junction held 4 bases outside the gene matches. The CDR3 loop reads CASSLRTSGSSEQYF. DNA of the CDR3: TGTGCCAGCAGCTTGAGGACTAGCGGGAGCAGCGAGCAGTACTTC. Variable domain in full (rest from reference TRBV5-5 and TRBJ2-7): DAGVTQSPTHLIKTRGQQVTLRCSPISGHKSVSWYQQVLGQGPQFIFQYYEKEERGRGNFPDRFSARQFPNYSSELNVNALLLGDSALYLCASSLRTSGSSEQYFGPGTRLTVT.

V is TRBV19 and J is TRBJ1-6; D not resolved. The CDR3 runs to 14 residues. CDR1 and CDR2 (germline): LNHDA, SQIVND (reference sequence). Trimming stripped 5 bases from V and 0 bases from J, with 5 bases between. The CDR3 coding sequence is TGTGCCAGTAGTTCGAGCTCCTATAATTCACCCCTCCACTTT. It codes for CASSSSSYNSPLHF.

The chain combines TRBV12-3 or TRBV12-4 with TRBJ1-2; maybe TRBD1 (5 bases). The V end was cut by 6 bases, the J end by 5 bases, with 13 bases between. The CDR3 totals 13 residues. The CDR3 DNA reads as TGTGCCAGCAGACCCCAGGGTCGTTATGGCTACACCTTC. As protein: CASRPQGRYGYTF.